What follows are 8 T cell receptor beta chains derived from one specimen sequenced in a study of glioma-infiltrating T cells after dendritic cell vaccination. Produced via immunoSEQ multiplex PCR; TCRdb's table is partial and in-frame only. The sample holds some 110,000 clones, around 90% seen once. Time point denoted: after dendritic cell vaccination, including at tumor progression/relapse. The source was blood, collected after dendritic cell vaccination. These receptors all come from a human donor with glioblastoma.

This sequence joins TRBV10-2 and TRBJ1-1; TRBD1 matches 8 bases. Germline loops: CDR1 WSHSY, CDR2 SAAADI. The CDR3 totals 14 residues. The V gene end was trimmed by 7 bases and the J gene end by 1 base; junction bases not matched to a gene: 5. CDR3: CASTYTGGNTEAFF. The CDR3 nucleotides read TGCGCCAGCACCTATACAGGGGGGAACACTGAAGCTTTCTTT.

J is TRBJ2-1 and V is TRBV7-2; 8 bases are a match to TRBD2. This CDR3 is 16 amino acids long. V gave up 0 bases and J gave up 6 bases; unmatched junction bases: 7. Germline CDR1 SGHTA, CDR2 FQGNSA. CDR3 loop: CASSLAGSGTINEQFF. As DNA, the CDR3 is TGTGCCAGCAGCTTAGCAGGTAGCGGGACCATCAATGAGCAGTTCTTC. Drawing the rest from reference TRBV7-2 and TRBJ2-1, the complete variable domain is GAGVSQSPSNKVTEKGKDVELRCDPISGHTALYWYRQSLGQGLEFLIYFQGNSAPDKSGLPSDRFSAERTGGSVSTLTIQRTQQEDSAVYLCASSLAGSGTINEQFFGPGTRLTVL.

This chain uses TRBV7-8 with TRBJ2-1; 8 nucleotides match TRBD2. This CDR3 is 15 amino acids long. Germline V lookup: CDR1 SGHVS, CDR2 FQNEAQ. J was trimmed by 7 bases and V by 6 bases; bases with no gene match: 11. The chain's CDR3 is CASSLSGGFGNEQFF. CDR3 nucleotides: TGTGCCAGCAGTTTAAGCGGGGGTTTTGGGAATGAGCAGTTCTTC.

The rearrangement joins TRBV4-1 to TRBJ2-6; D not certain. Trimming removed 1 base from V and 0 bases from J, with 10 bases in between. Germline V gene data show CDR1 as MGHRA and CDR2 as YSYEKL. This CDR3 has 17 residues. The chain's CDR3 is CASSQGELSSGANVLTF. In DNA, the CDR3 is TGCGCCAGCAGCCAAGGAGAGTTGAGCTCTGGGGCCAACGTCCTGACTTTC.

This chain joins TRBV9 and TRBJ2-7; 7 bases fit TRBD1. This CDR3 has 12 residues. The V segment lost 3 bases and the J segment 5 bases; nucleotides outside the gene matches: 2. Looked up from germline, CDR1 is SGDLS and CDR2 is YYNGEE. CDR3 residues: CASSAGQDEQYF. The DNA for the CDR3 is TGTGCCAGCAGCGCCGGACAGGACGAGCAGTACTTC.

V usage is TRBV18 and J usage is TRBJ1-5; possible D gene TRBD1, 5 bases. Deletions cut 3 bases from V and 8 bases from J, with 14 bases between. The CDR3 is made up of 14 amino acids. The germline CDR1 and CDR2 sequences are KGHSH and LQKENI. In nucleotides, the CDR3 is TGTGCCAGCTCACCGTCCCGGGACTTTGAGCCCCAGCATTTT. Its protein is CASSPSRDFEPQHF. The full variable domain, its missing parts supplied by reference TRBV18 and TRBJ1-5, is NAGVMQNPRHLVRRRGQEARLRCSPMKGHSHVYWYRQLPEEGLKFMVYLQKENIIDESGMPKERFSAEFPKEGPSILRIQQVVRGDSAAYFCASSPSRDFEPQHFGDGTRLSIL.

The chain carries TRBV7-8 and TRBJ2-1, with unresolved D. The germline V gene has CDR1 SGHVS and CDR2 FQNEAQ. V gave up 5 bases and J gave up 9 bases, with 11 bases separating them. The CDR3 covers 12 residues. DNA for the CDR3: TGTGCCAGCAGCAGACGGTCAGGTGAGCAGTTCTTC. Residues: CASSRRSGEQFF.

V usage is TRBV30 and J usage is TRBJ1-1, with 7 bases fitting TRBD1. The CDR3 length is 14 residues. From germline, CDR1 is GTSNPN and CDR2 SVGIG (reference sequence). V was clipped by 4 bases and J by 1 base; unmatched bases: 6. The CDR3, as DNA: TGTGCCTGGAATGTTAAGGGGGCGAACACTGAAGCTTTCTTT. This encodes CAWNVKGANTEAFF.